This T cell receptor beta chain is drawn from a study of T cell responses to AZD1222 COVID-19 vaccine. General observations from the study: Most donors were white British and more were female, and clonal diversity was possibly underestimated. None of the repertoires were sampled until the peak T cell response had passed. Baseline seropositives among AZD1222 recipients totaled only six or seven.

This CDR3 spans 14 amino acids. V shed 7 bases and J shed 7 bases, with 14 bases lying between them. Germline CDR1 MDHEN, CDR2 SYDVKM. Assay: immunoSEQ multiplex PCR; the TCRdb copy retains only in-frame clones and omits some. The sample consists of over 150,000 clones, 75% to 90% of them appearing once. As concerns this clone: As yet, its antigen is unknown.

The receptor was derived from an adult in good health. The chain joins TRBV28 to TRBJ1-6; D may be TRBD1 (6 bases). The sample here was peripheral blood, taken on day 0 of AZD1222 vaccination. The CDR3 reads CASTPGTTNSPLHF. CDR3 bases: TGTGCCAGCACCCCCGGGACAACAAATTCACCCCTCCACTTT.